This TCR beta chain was obtained from a study of T cells in localized non-small cell lung cancer. With 0 bases clipped from V and 5 bases from J, the junction kept 5 bases outside the gene matches. Germline V gene sequence: CDR1 SGHDN, CDR2 FVKESK. The CDR3 extends over 16 amino acids. Assay used: immunoSEQ multiplex PCR; TCRdb lists only in-frame clones, some missing. The table has about 2,000 clones, roughly 27% seen once; the top ten hold 15% to 17%. The sample consisted of normal lung tissue next to the tumor, taken before any cancer treatment. The TCR sequence derives from a female donor of 60 years or more with stage I lung adenocarcinoma. The chain has TRBV14 and TRBJ2-1; 9 bases map to TRBD1. For the CDR3, the DNA is TGTGCCAGCAGCCAAGAACCGGGACAGGGTGACAATGAGCAGTTCTTC. It encodes CASSQEPGQGDNEQFF.